Listed below are T cell receptor beta chains from one sample, sequenced in a study of STAT5B mutations in CD4+ large granular lymphocyte leukemia. Data came from immunoSEQ multiplex PCR; TCRdb stores just in-frame clones and leaves some out. The data contain around 33,000 clones, 69% of them seen just once; the ten biggest clones take up approximately 2.5%. Specimen: CD4+ T cells from blood buffy coats. These receptors all come from a human donor in good health. Both conserved end residues are part of each CDR3. A D gene is named only where the DNA matches it firmly. A clone size is listed for some rows: how often the clone was seen (once, few, many), or a class if it is expanded.

>.|TRBV4-2|TRBJ2-1|.
TGTGCCAGCAGCCAAATCAGGGGGGCCGGTAATGAGCAGTTCTTC
CASSQIRGAGNEQFF
>.|TRBV5-6|TRBJ1-2|.
TGTGCCAGCAGCTTGGACGGGAGGGACCCCTCCGGCTACACCTTC
CASSLDGRDPSGYTF
>TRBD1|TRBV4-3|TRBJ1-3|.
TGCGCCAGCAGCCAAGTAACCGGGACAGGTGGAAACACCATATATTTT
CASSQVTGTGGNTIYF
>TRBD1|TRBV19|TRBJ2-7|.
TGTGCCAGTAGTCCCTGGGACAGGGCCACCTACGAGCAGTACTTC
CASSPWDRATYEQYF
>TRBD2|TRBV9|TRBJ2-1|.
TGTGCCAGCAGCGTAGCCCACCTGACGGGGGGGCGAAATGAGCAGTTCTTC
CASSVAHLTGGRNEQFF
>.|TRBV7-2|TRBJ1-2|few
TGTGCCAGCAGCCCTTTTGCAGGGAGTAACTATGGCTACACCTTC
CASSPFAGSNYGYTF
>.|TRBV7-9|TRBJ2-1|.
TGTGCCAGCAGCTTAGGACTGTTCGATGAGCAGTTCTTC
CASSLGLFDEQFF
>.|TRBV4-3|TRBJ2-5|.
TGCGCCAGCAGCCAACGACAGGGAGGTTGGGAGACCCAGTACTTC
CASSQRQGGWETQYF
>.|TRBV5-6|TRBJ2-1|.
TGTGCCAGCAGCTTGAGGGGGAGCTCCTACAATGAGCAGTTCTTC
CASSLRGSSYNEQFF
>TRBD2|TRBV4-2|TRBJ2-5|.
TGTGCCAGCAGCCAACAAGGGGAGGGGCGACAAGAGACCCAGTACTTC
CASSQQGEGRQETQYF
>TRBD2|TRBV2|TRBJ2-5|.
TGTGCCAGCGAGCGGGGGCGGGAGACCCAGTACTTC
CASERGRETQYF
>.|TRBV5-6|TRBJ1-6|.
TGTGCCAGCAGCTTCGATTCCAATTCACCCCTCCACTTT
CASSFDSNSPLHF
>TRBD1|TRBV5-5|TRBJ1-1|few
TGTGCCAGCACTGGACAGGGCAAGACTGAAGCTTTCTTT
CASTGQGKTEAFF
>.|TRBV28|TRBJ2-7|.
TGTGCCACCGCCCCGACAGGTTCCTCCTACGAGCAGTACTTC
CATAPTGSSYEQYF
>.|TRBV19|TRBJ2-1|.
TGTGCCAGTAGCCTCGATGGAACCTACAATGAGCAGTTCTTC
CASSLDGTYNEQFF
>TRBD1|TRBV27|TRBJ1-6|.
TGTGCCAGCAGTCCCACGGACAGGCCGAGCTCCTATAATTCACCCCTCCACTTT
CASSPTDRPSSYNSPLHF
>TRBD1|TRBV10-3|TRBJ1-2|.
TGTGCCATCAGTGACAGGGGGCGCGACTATGGCTACACCTTC
CAISDRGRDYGYTF
>.|TRBV7-2|TRBJ2-7|.
TGTGCCAGCAGCTCTCCCTACGAGCAGTACTTC
CASSSPYEQYF
>.|TRBV5-5|TRBJ1-2|.
TGTGCCAGCAACGGGGACATCTATGGCTACACCTTC
CASNGDIYGYTF
>.|TRBV12-5|TRBJ2-3|.
TGTGCTAGTGGTTTGGCATTAGGACTTCGCACAGATACGCAGTATTTT
CASGLALGLRTDTQYF
>.|TRBV5-1|TRBJ2-7|few
TGCGCCAGCAGCTTTAGGGCAGATTCCTACGAGCAGTACTTC
CASSFRADSYEQYF